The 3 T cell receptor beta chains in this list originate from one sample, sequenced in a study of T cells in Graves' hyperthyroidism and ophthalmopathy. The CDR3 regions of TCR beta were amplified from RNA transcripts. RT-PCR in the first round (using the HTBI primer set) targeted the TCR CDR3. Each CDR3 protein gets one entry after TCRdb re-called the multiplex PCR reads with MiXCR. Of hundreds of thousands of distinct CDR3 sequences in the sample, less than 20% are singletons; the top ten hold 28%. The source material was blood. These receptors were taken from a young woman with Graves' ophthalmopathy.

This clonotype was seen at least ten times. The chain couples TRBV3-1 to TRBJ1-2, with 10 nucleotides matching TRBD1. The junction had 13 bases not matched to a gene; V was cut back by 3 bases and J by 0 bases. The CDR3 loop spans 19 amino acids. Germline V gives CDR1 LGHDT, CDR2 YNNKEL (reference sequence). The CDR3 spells CASSHPQGQGGAANYGYTF. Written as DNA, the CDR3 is TGTGCCAGCAGCCATCCCCAAGGACAGGGGGGCGCAGCTAACTATGGCTACACCTTC.

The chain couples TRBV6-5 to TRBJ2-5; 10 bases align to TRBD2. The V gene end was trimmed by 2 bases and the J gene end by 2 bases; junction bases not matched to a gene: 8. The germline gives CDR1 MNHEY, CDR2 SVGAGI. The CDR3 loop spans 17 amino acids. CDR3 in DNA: TGTGCCAGCAGTTACGGAGCGGGAGGGCCCTATCAAGAGACCCAGTACTTC. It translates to CASSYGAGGPYQETQYF.

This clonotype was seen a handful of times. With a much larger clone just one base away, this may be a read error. The CDR3 DNA sequence: TGTGCCAGCAGCTTAGTGGGGGCGGGAGGAACATACAATGGGCAGTTCTTC. Amino acid sequence: CASSLVGAGGTYNGQFF. The chain uses TRBV7-2 and TRBJ2-1; 8 nucleotides agree with TRBD2. Germline V CDR1 and CDR2: SGHTA, FQGNSA. CDR3 length equals 17 residues.